The clone carrying this TCR beta chain showed up just once. This entry comes from a study of OX40 agonist ivuxolimab in advanced cancers. The table came from immunoSEQ multiplex PCR; TCRdb's copy has only in-frame clones and leaves some out. The table lists 20,000 to 25,000 clones, about 80% of them singletons. Trimming removed 8 bases from V and 4 bases from J, with 9 bases in between. Germline V lookup: CDR1 MDHEN, CDR2 SYDVKM. The CDR3 runs to 11 residues. The sequence was collected from an adult with an advanced solid tumor such as melanoma, head and neck, liver or kidney cancer. Sequenced here: CD4+ or CD8+ T cells sorted from blood, sampled in a trial of the OX40 agonist ivuxolimab. V gene TRBV28 combines with J gene TRBJ2-7; D ambiguous. CDR3 coding DNA: TGTGCCAGCGGTTGGGGTTACGAGCAGTACTTC. It codes for CASGWGYEQYF.